This entry lists 27 T cell receptor beta chains sequenced from one sample in a study of identical twins. TCRdb passed the 5' RACE reads through MiXCR, listing each CDR3 protein once. The table records some 250,000 distinct CDR3 sequences, about an eighth of them present only once. Separately, the same data were catalogued under a study of yellow fever vaccine responses in identical twins.

Sample: memory (CD45RO+) T cells sorted from blood. All receptors come from a woman aged 18 to 35 in good health.

This clonotype was recorded many times. CDR3 coding DNA: TGTGCCACCAGCAGAGATTCCCGGGGGCTCTACGAGCAGTACTTC. Translated: CATSRDSRGLYEQYF. The rearrangement links TRBV15 to TRBJ2-7; either TRBD1 or TRBD2 may fit D (6 bases each). With 0 bases removed from V and 3 bases from J, the gap between germline ends came to 12 bases. This CDR3 comprises 15 residues. The germline gives CDR1 LNHNV, CDR2 YYDKDF (reference sequence).

This clonotype was seen at least ten times. The chain couples TRBV6-5 to TRBJ1-6, with D tentatively TRBD1 (6 bases). There are 13 residues in the CDR3. Trimming removed 3 bases at V and 10 bases at J, with 10 bases between. Germline values: CDR1 MNHEY, CDR2 SVGAGI. CDR3 bases: TGTGCCAGCAGTTATAAGGGGGACTCACCCCTCCACTTT. It specifies CASSYKGDSPLHF.

The table lists this clonotype with a few counts. This rearrangement joins TRBV3-1 to TRBJ1-4; D not resolved. The CDR3 has 17 residues. Trimming shortened V by 1 base and J by 2 bases, and 14 bases separated the two germline ends. CDR1 is LGHDT and CDR2 is YNNKEL in the germline V gene (reference sequence). CDR3: CASSQVLGSHTNEKLFF. The CDR3 nucleotides read TGTGCCAGCAGCCAAGTACTGGGTTCACACACTAATGAAAAACTGTTTTTT.

This clonotype was recorded only once. J is TRBJ2-3 and V is TRBV27, with 10 bases that match TRBD2. From germline, CDR1 is MNHEY and CDR2 SMNVEV (reference sequence). The V segment lost 4 bases and the J segment 1 base; nucleotides outside the gene matches: 2. This CDR3 is built from 15 residues. CDR3 DNA sequence: TGTGCCAGCAGTTCGACTAGCGGGCGCACAGATACGCAGTATTTT. It yields the protein CASSSTSGRTDTQYF.

The chain has TRBV3-1 and TRBJ2-1, with D possibly TRBD1 on 5 matching bases. The CDR3 extends over 16 amino acids. Germline values: CDR1 LGHDT, CDR2 YNNKEL (reference sequence). The ends were cut back, 0 bases at V and 7 bases at J, with 16 bases in the middle. The CDR3: CASSQDIGATENEQFF. Here the CDR3 DNA reads TGTGCCAGCAGCCAAGATATCGGTGCGACAGAAAATGAGCAGTTCTTC.

This clonotype came up a few times. The rearrangement uses TRBV5-1 and TRBJ2-3, with 9 bases lining up with TRBD2. The germline V gene has CDR1 SGHRS and CDR2 YFSETQ. The CDR3 consists of 17 residues. Trimming at V came to 4 bases and at J to 2 bases, leaving 11 bases not matched to a gene. CDR3 amino acids: CASSPYRAGGPTDTQYF. The CDR3 nucleotides are TGCGCCAGCAGCCCATACCGGGCGGGAGGGCCCACAGATACGCAGTATTTT.

This clonotype was counted only a few times. This chain connects TRBV5-1 to TRBJ2-3; D remains ambiguous. Trimming pared 0 bases from V and 1 base from J, leaving 9 bases between. This CDR3 comprises 15 residues. Germline loops: CDR1 SGHRS, CDR2 YFSETQ. Here the CDR3 DNA reads TGCGCCAGCAGCTTGGGCCCGAAGGGCACAGATACGCAGTATTTT. It translates to CASSLGPKGTDTQYF.

Only a few counts were recorded for this clonotype. The chain links TRBV7-2 to TRBJ2-3; D possibly corresponds to TRBD1 (5 bases). The CDR3 has 15 residues. Germline CDR1 reads SGHTA; CDR2 reads FQGNSA. The ends were cut back, 6 bases at V and 0 bases at J, with 13 bases in the middle. DNA of the CDR3: TGTGCCAGCAGACAAGGGGCCCTTAGCACAGATACGCAGTATTTT. Translated, it gives CASRQGALSTDTQYF. The whole variable domain, remainder taken from reference TRBV7-2 and TRBJ2-3, is GAGVSQSPSNKVTEKGKDVELRCDPISGHTALYWYRQSLGQGLEFLIYFQGNSAPDKSGLPSDRFSAERTGGSVSTLTIQRTQQEDSAVYLCASRQGALSTDTQYFGPGTRLTVL.

This clonotype was observed a few times. This rearrangement joins TRBV18 to TRBJ2-5; D is uncertain. Trimming stripped 1 base from V and 5 bases from J, with 8 bases between. The CDR3 runs to 13 residues. Germline CDR1 KGHSH, CDR2 LQKENI. The CDR3 loop is CASSPLVSETQYF. DNA for the CDR3: TGTGCCAGCTCACCACTAGTTTCGGAGACCCAGTACTTC.

This chain connects TRBV6-1 to TRBJ2-3; TRBD1 agrees at 9 bases. V shed 5 bases, J shed 3 bases, and the junction held 6 bases outside the gene matches. The CDR3 has 15 residues. The germline V gene encodes CDR1 MNHNS and CDR2 SASEGT. CDR3 amino acids: CASSITGGRTDTQYF. The CDR3 DNA reads TGTGCCAGCAGTATAACAGGGGGCAGGACAGATACGCAGTATTTT.

V gene TRBV5-4 combines with J gene TRBJ2-5; D is ambiguous. Trimming removed 4 bases at V and 2 bases at J, with 12 bases between. Germline CDR1 SGHNT, CDR2 YYREEE (reference sequence). The CDR3 loop spans 14 amino acids. The CDR3 sequence: CASSPSATQETQYF. CDR3 nucleotides: TGTGCCAGCAGCCCGTCGGCAACTCAAGAGACCCAGTACTTC.

This clonotype was detected many times. CDR3 sequence reads: CASSPSSASHEQFF. The CDR3, as DNA: TGTGCCAGCAGCCCAAGCTCAGCCAGCCATGAGCAGTTCTTC. The chain employs TRBV7-9 and TRBJ2-1, with D uncertain. Germline V gene sequence: CDR1 SEHNR, CDR2 FQNEAQ (reference sequence). The CDR3 contains 14 residues. V dropped 5 bases and J dropped 8 bases, with 16 bases sitting between them.

This clonotype has a count of ten or more. In DNA, the CDR3 is TGTGCCAGCAGTTTGGCCAGGGGCGCAAGTTTCGAGCAGTACTTC. This codes for CASSLARGASFEQYF. The chain joins TRBV27 to TRBJ2-7; possibly TRBD1 for D (6 bases). V dropped 3 bases and J dropped 6 bases, with 18 bases sitting between them. This CDR3 contains 15 residues. The germline CDR1 and CDR2 sequences are MNHEY and SMNVEV (reference sequence).

The rearrangement uses TRBV19 and TRBJ1-5; TRBD1 matches 9 bases. CDR1 and CDR2 (germline): LNHDA, SQIVND (reference sequence). V dropped 7 bases and J dropped 9; count of bases not matched to a gene: 10. The CDR3 loop spans 14 amino acids. The CDR3 loop reads CASKDRGVIWPQHF. CDR3 DNA sequence: TGTGCCAGTAAAGACAGGGGGGTGATCTGGCCCCAGCATTTT. Combining the CDR3 with reference TRBV19 and TRBJ1-5 gives the whole variable domain DGGITQSPKYLFRKEGQNVTLSCEQNLNHDAMYWYRQDPGQGLRLIYYSQIVNDFQKGDIAEGYSVSREKKESFPLTVTSAQKNPTAFYLCASKDRGVIWPQHFGDGTRLSIL.

This clonotype was recorded many times. CDR3 residues: CSVATGGFNEQYF. The CDR3 bases are TGCAGCGTTGCTACAGGGGGCTTTAACGAGCAGTACTTC. The gene calls are TRBV29-1 and TRBJ2-7, with TRBD1 matching 9 bases. After removal of 4 bases from V and 5 bases from J, the junction contained 6 bases not matched to a gene. There are 13 residues in the CDR3. Germline CDR1 SQVTM, CDR2 ANQGSEA.

V usage is TRBV7-9 and J usage is TRBJ2-7; perhaps TRBD2 as D (6 bases). CDR3 length equals 14 residues. Germline CDR1 reads SEHNR; CDR2 reads FQNEAQ (reference sequence). The V and J ends lost 5 bases and 6 bases respectively, with 17 bases between them. The CDR3 is CASSRGTANVEQYF. The CDR3 DNA is TGTGCCAGCAGCCGCGGGACGGCGAATGTCGAGCAGTACTTC.

This clonotype showed up just a few times. The rearrangement links TRBV15 to TRBJ1-1; unclear D gene. In germline, CDR1 is LNHNV, CDR2 YYDKDF (reference sequence). V lost 0 bases and J lost 1, with 6 bases in between. The CDR3 length is 14 residues. CDR3 region: CATSRDSTNTEAFF. The CDR3 DNA is TGTGCCACCAGCAGAGATTCTACGAACACTGAAGCTTTCTTT.

In its sample, this clonotype was seen a few times. This sequence joins TRBV6-4 and TRBJ2-1, with 8 bases matching TRBD2. The germline V gene encodes CDR1 MRHNA and CDR2 SNTAGT. V shed 0 bases and J 3 bases; nucleotides not matched to a gene: 4. This CDR3 is built from 16 residues. For the CDR3, the DNA is TGTGCCAGCAGTGACTCAGGGCGGGGGGACTACAATGAGCAGTTCTTC. As protein: CASSDSGRGDYNEQFF.

This clonotype was seen only a few times. The V call is TRBV20-1, the J call TRBJ2-1, with TRBD2 identical over 11 bases. Germline assignment: CDR1 DFQATT and CDR2 SNEGSKA (reference sequence). V trimming: 1 base; J trimming: 6 bases; junction bases outside the gene matches: 11. The CDR3 runs to 17 residues. The CDR3 DNA reads as TGCAGTGCTAGAGTTGGGGGTAGCGGGAGGGTTATCAATGAGCAGTTCTTC. As protein: CSARVGGSGRVINEQFF.

This clonotype was detected only a few times. The rearrangement links TRBV7-8 to TRBJ2-5; no reliable D call. The CDR3 covers 14 residues. Germline-derived CDR1 and CDR2 are SGHVS and FQNEAQ. V lost 1 base to trimming and J lost 1 base, with 7 bases between them. CDR3 region: CASSLVGPQETQYF. CDR3 in DNA: TGTGCCAGCAGCTTAGTCGGACCCCAAGAGACCCAGTACTTC. Full variable domain (rest looked up from reference TRBV7-8 and TRBJ2-5): GAGVSQSPRYKVAKRGQDVALRCDPISGHVSLFWYQQALGQGPEFLTYFQNEAQLDKSGLPSDRFFAERPEGSVSTLKIQRTQQEDSAVYLCASSLVGPQETQYFGPGTRLLVL.

This clonotype was picked up a small number of times. The genes are TRBV6-5 and TRBJ2-5; 8 positions agree with TRBD2. The CDR3 is 16 residues long. Germline CDR1 MNHEY, CDR2 SVGAGI. V was clipped by 0 bases and J by 5 bases; unmatched bases: 8. CDR3 in amino acids: CASSYSLSGSGETQYF. The CDR3 DNA is TGTGCCAGCAGTTACTCGTTAAGCGGGAGCGGGGAGACCCAGTACTTC.

This clonotype was observed at least ten times. This chain joins TRBV12-3 or TRBV12-4 and TRBJ1-6, with 7 nucleotides matching TRBD1. The CDR3 extends over 14 amino acids. J was trimmed by 8 bases and V by 5 bases; bases with no gene match: 6. The CDR3 coding sequence is TGTGCCAGCAGTCCGGACAGGAGGGATTCACCCCTCCACTTT. Protein sequence: CASSPDRRDSPLHF.

The table lists this clonotype with a few counts. Here the CDR3 DNA reads TGCGCCAGCAGCTTGGCCGGGACGGGGGGTTTGGGGGAGCAGTACTTC. It is translated as CASSLAGTGGLGEQYF. J is TRBJ2-7 and V is TRBV5-1; TRBD2 matches 7 bases. CDR1 is SGHRS, CDR2 YFSETQ, per germline. J lost 7 bases, V lost 0 bases, and 13 bases had no gene match. The CDR3 is 16 amino acids.

The V call is TRBV28, the J call TRBJ1-2; 12 positions agree with TRBD1. CDR1 and CDR2 from the germline V gene are MDHEN and SYDVKM. V lost 3 bases to trimming and J lost 6 bases; unmatched junction nucleotides: 11. The CDR3 is 17 residues long. CDR3 DNA sequence: TGTGCCAGCAGTTTTATGGGACAGGGGGCGATACGGGATGGCTACACCTTC. Its protein is CASSFMGQGAIRDGYTF.

This clonotype came up a few times. The chain joins TRBV6-2 or TRBV6-3 to TRBJ2-1; no definite D call. Germline lookup yields CDR1 MNHEY and CDR2 SVGEGT. This CDR3 has 12 residues. Trimming took off 5 bases at V and 8 bases at J, with 10 bases between the two ends. CDR3 sequence: CASSPSSHEQFF. In DNA form, the CDR3 reads TGTGCCAGCAGTCCTTCCTCCCATGAGCAGTTCTTC.

The J gene is TRBJ1-2, the V gene TRBV5-1, with D perhaps TRBD1 (6 bases). The V end was cut by 3 bases, the J end by 6 bases, with 12 bases between. The CDR3 is made up of 13 amino acids. CDR1 and CDR2 from the germline V gene are SGHRS and YFSETQ. The CDR3 DNA reads TGCGCCAGCAGCTCCGGGGACATCGATGGCTACACCTTC. Encoded protein: CASSSGDIDGYTF.

This chain joins TRBV20-1 and TRBJ2-7; D perhaps matches TRBD2 (5 bases). The CDR3 totals 14 residues. Deletions cut 0 bases from V and 7 bases from J, with 16 bases between. Germline V CDR1 and CDR2: DFQATT, SNEGSKA (reference sequence). CDR3: CSARDYLRALEQYF. In DNA form, the CDR3 reads TGCAGTGCTAGAGATTATTTGCGGGCTTTGGAGCAGTACTTC.